A selection of T cell receptor beta chains follows, all from one sample in a study of chemoradiotherapy in HPV16-positive cancers. Sequencing used immunoSEQ multiplex PCR; TCRdb keeps in-frame clones, though not all of them. The sample has 45,000 to 60,000 clones, more than 75% seen once. Material: blood, obtained from a patient who underwent chemoradiotherapy. The receptors here all came from a human donor with HPV-associated anogenital cancer. The conserved cysteine and the conserved F or W are not part of the CDR3 here.

j_gene	v_gene	CDR3aa
TRBJ1-2	TRBV10-3	AISGNKPGQGFDYGYT
TRBJ1-5	TRBV6-1	ASSIGTVADQPQH
TRBJ1-6	TRBV7-2	ASSLGRGDTYNSPLH
TRBJ2-7	TRBV7-2	ASSTGPGYEQY
TRBJ2-1	TRBV19	ASSSPTGGRYNEQF
TRBJ2-7	TRBV6-1	ASRDFYEQY
TRBJ2-1	TRBV9	ASSARTSGRPNNEQF
TRBJ2-7	TRBV2	ASSETGTTYEQY
TRBJ1-2	TRBV25-1	ASSEGRHYGYT
TRBJ2-3	TRBV6-6	ASTNTGRPTDTQY
TRBJ2-5	TRBV2	ASGAPGETQY
TRBJ1-3	TRBV7-6	ASSLTRQGSGNTIY
TRBJ1-2	TRBV6-6	ASSYSGLAGYT
TRBJ1-3	TRBV6-5	ASGQGRTAGNTIY
TRBJ1-1	TRBV10-3	AISESGTGEAF
TRBJ1-2	TRBV6-5	ASSAGEGRGYT
TRBJ1-1	TRBV19	ASSIGETGETEAF
TRBJ2-7	TRBV11-1	ASSNRGGYEQY
TRBJ2-7	TRBV6-1	ASRERFSSYEQY
TRBJ1-2	TRBV28	ASRSGQIYGYT
TRBJ1-2	TRBV2	ASSTRESYGYT
TRBJ2-2	TRBV10-3	AINPGGRDTGELF
TRBJ2-7	TRBV29-1	SVEGDRDSYEQY
TRBJ1-1	TRBV7-8	ASGPLNTEAF
TRBJ1-5	TRBV28	ASSLAGQGPLGNQPQH
TRBJ1-5	TRBV5-8	ASSLVQGFNQPQH
TRBJ1-1	TRBV18	ASSPGKRGLDLEAF
TRBJ1-5	TRBV19	ASSIEGQGAFQPQH